This TCR beta chain derives from a study of cytomegalovirus exposure and HLA in healthy donors. 60 Vbeta and 13 Jbeta primers were used in PCR. Using immunoSEQ multiplex PCR, the repertoire was profiled, and TCRdb retains in-frame clones only, with some absent. The sample records roughly 190,000 clones, roughly four fifths being singletons. This CDR3 comprises 14 residues. The germline V gene encodes CDR1 LNHDA and CDR2 SQIVND (reference sequence). Deletions cut 4 bases from V and 2 bases from J, with 11 bases between. This clone was found once. Sequenced sample: PBMCs. The sequence was collected from a woman in her 30s in good health and CMV-seropositive. This chain joins TRBV19 and TRBJ2-5, with D maybe TRBD1 (5 bases). The CDR3 DNA reads TGTGCCAGTAGTAAACGGACACTGCAAGAGACCCAGTACTTC. Protein product: CASSKRTLQETQYF.